Presented here are 10 T cell receptor beta chains from one specimen sequenced in a study of CD8 T cells in Susac syndrome. Random-hexamer reverse transcription was applied to 0.5 to 1 ug RNA. Each CDR3 protein is one row after TCRdb ran MiXCR on the immunoSEQ multiplex PCR reads. The data hold about 120,000 distinct CDR3 sequences, with roughly 92% observed a single time. Sequenced material: CD4+ T cells from PBMCs. The source of these receptors is a human donor in good health.

This clonotype was counted once. The V gene is TRBV28, the J gene TRBJ1-5, with D hard to call. Germline-derived CDR1 and CDR2 are MDHEN and SYDVKM. The CDR3 consists of 12 residues. V lost 5 bases and J 7 bases, leaving 9 bases between the germline ends. The CDR3 is CASSAPGQPQHF. The CDR3 bases are TGTGCCAGCAGTGCCCCCGGGCAGCCCCAGCATTTT.

The CDR3 DNA sequence: TGTGCCAGCAGTGACAGGATGACTAATGAAAAACTGTTTTTT. Encoded protein: CASSDRMTNEKLFF. The chain combines TRBV12-3 or TRBV12-4 with TRBJ1-4, with D possibly being TRBD1 (6 bases). The V end lost 5 bases, the J end lost 2 bases, and 9 bases lay between the germline ends. The CDR3 totals 14 residues.

This clonotype has only one observation. The genes are TRBV25-1 and TRBJ2-7; unclear D gene. This CDR3 spans 13 amino acids. The germline gives CDR1 MGHDK, CDR2 SYGVNS. V was cut by 6 bases and J by 0 bases, with 9 bases left in between. This CDR3 is CASRFDYSYEQYF. DNA for the CDR3: TGTGCCAGCAGATTCGATTACTCCTACGAGCAGTACTTC.

V and J are TRBV24-1 and TRBJ2-3; D unclear. Looked up from germline, CDR1 is KGHDR and CDR2 is SFDVKD. Deletions cut 1 base from V and 2 bases from J, with 0 bases between. The CDR3 is made up of 12 amino acids. CDR3 protein: CATSDFTDTQYF. The CDR3 region has the DNA TGTGCCACCAGTGATTTCACAGATACGCAGTATTTT.

This clonotype has a single count. The gene calls are TRBV3-1 and TRBJ1-6; D uncertain. The CDR3 has 15 amino acids. The germline V and J ends were trimmed by 3 bases and 7 bases, with 13 bases remaining between them. Germline V CDR1 and CDR2: LGHDT, YNNKEL (reference sequence). Here the CDR3 reads CASSHGLGENSPLHF. The CDR3 bases are TGTGCCAGCAGCCATGGCCTCGGGGAAAATTCACCCCTCCACTTT.

The chain carries TRBV20-1 and TRBJ2-7; a possible D gene is TRBD1 (5 bases). V dropped 5 bases and J dropped 1 base, with 15 bases sitting between them. The CDR3 runs 14 residues. Germline loops: CDR1 DFQATT, CDR2 SNEGSKA (reference sequence). The CDR3 sequence: CSAPQQQGSYEQYF. The CDR3 coding sequence is TGCAGTGCTCCCCAGCAGCAGGGATCCTACGAGCAGTACTTC.

In DNA, the CDR3 is TGTGCCAGACAACTAAAACAGGGGTCGGGAGAGACCCAGTACTTC. This sequence encodes CARQLKQGSGETQYF. This chain joins TRBV6-5 and TRBJ2-5, with TRBD1 matching over 7 bases. Germline V lookup: CDR1 MNHEY, CDR2 SVGAGI. V was clipped by 9 bases and J by 4 bases; unmatched bases: 14. This CDR3 comprises 15 residues.

This clonotype was found once. The chain recombines TRBV5-4 with TRBJ2-1, with TRBD2 matching 8 bases. Germline V gene sequence: CDR1 SGHNT, CDR2 YYREEE (reference sequence). CDR3 length equals 15 residues. Trimming removed 2 bases from V and 7 bases from J; junction bases left unmatched: 8. The CDR3 region has the DNA TGTGCCAGCAGCTTAGAGCGGGAGAGTTTGAATGAGCAGTTCTTC. It is translated as CASSLERESLNEQFF.

This clonotype has only one observation. This chain joins TRBV4-3 and TRBJ2-2; 7 bases are shared with TRBD2. Germline CDR1 reads LGHNA; CDR2 reads YSLEER. Unmatched junction bases numbered 9, after V lost 0 bases and J lost 5 bases. The CDR3 has 17 residues. The CDR3 sequence: CASSQDILAEGTGELFF. The CDR3 DNA follows: TGCGCCAGCAGCCAAGATATCCTAGCGGAAGGAACCGGGGAGCTGTTTTTT.

The chain uses TRBV29-1 and TRBJ1-1; no clear D gene. The CDR3 runs to 13 residues. CDR1 and CDR2 (germline): SQVTM, ANQGSEA. Trimming took off 0 bases at V and 1 base at J, with 6 bases between the two ends. The CDR3, as DNA: TGCAGCGTTGAAGATGCCCGGAACACTGAAGCTTTCTTT. Protein sequence: CSVEDARNTEAFF. The entire variable domain, with the rest obtained from reference TRBV29-1 and TRBJ1-1, is as follows: SAVISQKPSRDICQRGTSLTIQCQVDSQVTMMFWYRQQPGQSLTLIATANQGSEATYESGFVIDKFPISRPNLTFSTLTVSNMSPEDSSIYLCSVEDARNTEAFFGQGTRLTVV.